This TCR beta chain was sequenced for a study of T-cell memory formation after mild COVID-19. TCRdb reanalysed the 5' RACE reads using MiXCR and keeps one entry per CDR3 protein. The sample holds 350,000 to 450,000 distinct CDR3 sequences, 20% seen once. V lost 1 base to trimming and J lost 10 bases, with 7 bases between them. The V gene's germline CDR1 is SGHDN and CDR2 FVKESK. CDR3 length equals 11 residues. The chain is built from TRBV14 and TRBJ1-1; D may be TRBD1 (5 bases). Source material: PBMCs or a T cell subset sorted from them (not recorded which). The receptor was derived from an adult woman who had mild COVID-19 (a few samples of this study predate the infection). Cell type and time point are not known. The CDR3 nucleotides are TGTGCCAGCAGCCAAGCTGGGACAGCTTTCTTT. Translating it yields CASSQAGTAFF.